This entry concerns a single T cell receptor beta chain. Its antigen is still unknown. This sample is drawn from a study of beta chain features in type 1 diabetes. Study at large: Age, gender and cell yields were similar between patients and healthy donors. Examined across all samples were just under 110,000,000 sorted cells. Study-wide points: TCRB CDR3s from Type 1 diabetes patients were moderately but significantly shorter in all four CD4+ subsets. Within the patient group, naive, central memory and Treg TCRB repertoires appeared more similar to each other than within healthy donors. A pattern of fewer insertions and more deletions at VDJ junctions was seen in type 1 diabetes patients.

The authors reverse transcribed all of the isolated RNA, so sequencing captured expressed TCRB transcripts. Method: immunoSEQ multiplex PCR; TCRdb's copy keeps in-frame clones and lacks some. The table includes about 300,000 clones, about 13% detected once. Trimming left V 3 bases short and J 0 bases short, with 3 bases between. The V gene's germline CDR1 is MNHNY and CDR2 SVGAGI (reference sequence). The CDR3 extends over 14 amino acids. Sequenced: naive CD4+ T cells from blood. The V gene is TRBV6-6, the J gene TRBJ2-6, with D unclear. The receptor's source is a woman in her late teens or twenties with type 1 diabetes. CDR3 DNA: TGTGCCAGCAGTTATAGCTCTGGGGCCAACGTCCTGACTTTC. Its translation is CASSYSSGANVLTF.